Many counts were recorded for the clone carrying this T cell receptor (beta chain). This record comes from a study of T-cell reconstitution after alpha-beta-depleted transplantation in children. During its preparation, the TCRbeta library received unique molecular identifiers. TCRdb processed the PCR reads anew with MiXCR; each CDR3 protein has one entry. This table holds fewer than 400,000 distinct CDR3 sequences, about 20% found once. The CDR3 has 15 amino acids. J was trimmed by 3 bases and V by 0 bases; bases with no gene match: 2. This TCR derives from a human donor who donated a stem cell graft to a child with acute myeloid leukemia. The rearrangement links TRBV12-3 or TRBV12-4 to TRBJ2-7; 10 bases are shared with TRBD2. The source was PBMCs from the stem cell graft donor, collected from the stem cell graft. CDR3 protein: CASSLASSGSYEQYF. The CDR3 nucleotides are TGTGCCAGCAGTTTAGCCTCTAGCGGGAGCTACGAGCAGTACTTC.